Below are 23 T cell receptor beta chains sequenced from a single sample in a study of blood T cell repertoires in COVID-19 (TCRdb year 2020). Library method: the immunoSEQ multiplex PCR assay. As stored in TCRdb, this immuneACCESS dataset retains in-frame rearrangements with V and J assigned. A fraction of the clones does not appear; measured against another copy, unresolved V genes explain less than half of the discrepancy, and the remainder lacks a known reason. This sample is represented by roughly 220,000 clones; 86% of them were singletons. Around 3.8% of the sample rests with the top ten. What was sequenced was PBMCs or T cells enriched from blood (not recorded which). The receptors originated from a woman aged 40 to 50 with acute COVID-19.

This clone was seen a few times. The CDR3 DNA reads as TGTGCCAGCAGTTACTCGGCGGGGCCCAATCAGCCCCAGCATTTT. Translated, it gives CASSYSAGPNQPQHF. The gene calls are TRBV6-5 and TRBJ1-5; a weak D match, TRBD1 (5 bases). Trimming stripped 0 bases from V and 3 bases from J, with 9 bases between. The CDR3 contains 15 residues. Germline V CDR1 and CDR2: MNHEY, SVGAGI.

This sequence joins TRBV7-2 and TRBJ1-6, with 7 bases that match TRBD1. There are 16 residues in the CDR3. The junction had 1 base not matched to a gene; V was cut back by 2 bases and J by 0 bases. CDR1 is SGHTA and CDR2 is FQGNSA in the germline V gene. The CDR3 sequence is CASSLRDSSYNSPLHF. The CDR3 nucleotides read TGTGCCAGCAGCTTAAGGGACAGCTCCTATAATTCACCCCTCCACTTT.

This clone occurred once. The chain joins TRBV25-1 to TRBJ1-6; no clear D gene. V was pared by 4 bases and J by 0 bases, with 13 bases between. The CDR3 covers 17 residues. CDR1 and CDR2 from the germline V gene are MGHDK and SYGVNS. The CDR3 spells CASSASTPGSYNSPLHF. The CDR3 coding sequence is TGTGCCAGCAGTGCCTCAACCCCGGGCTCCTATAATTCACCCCTCCACTTT.

The rearrangement uses TRBV13 and TRBJ2-1; the D gene is possibly TRBD1 (7 bases). Germline V gene data show CDR1 as PRHDT and CDR2 as FYEKMQ (reference sequence). CDR3 length equals 17 residues. V was trimmed by 5 bases and J by 1 base, leaving 18 bases between them. The CDR3 region is CASSGGTELYSYNEQFF. The DNA for the CDR3 is TGTGCCAGCAGCGGGGGGACAGAGCTTTATTCCTACAATGAGCAGTTCTTC. Full variable domain (outside the CDR3, taken from reference TRBV13 and TRBJ2-1): AAGVIQSPRHLIKEKRETATLKCYPIPRHDTVYWYQQGPGQDPQFLISFYEKMQSDKGSIPDRFSAQQFSDYHSELNMSSLELGDSALYFCASSGGTELYSYNEQFFGPGTRLTVL.

The chain joins TRBV19 to TRBJ1-6, with 8 bases lining up with TRBD1. This CDR3 spans 13 amino acids. Per the germline V gene, CDR1 is LNHDA and CDR2 is SQIVND (reference sequence). The V and J ends lost 7 bases and 11 bases, in that order; junction bases with no gene match: 7. CDR3 bases: TGTGCCAGTAAAAGACAGGGGCTGACACCCCTCCACTTT. It translates to CASKRQGLTPLHF.

The chain combines TRBV9 with TRBJ2-2, with unresolved D. V was clipped by 1 base and J by 1 base, with 5 bases between them. Per germline, CDR1 SGDLS and CDR2 YYNGEE. This CDR3 spans 14 amino acids. This CDR3 is CASSVLQNTGELFF. DNA for the CDR3: TGTGCCAGCAGCGTATTACAGAACACCGGGGAGCTGTTTTTT.

CDR3 coding DNA: TGTGCCAGCAGTCCAGGGCAATTGGGCTATGGCTACACCTTC. Translated, it gives CASSPGQLGYGYTF. The chain couples TRBV28 to TRBJ1-2; a possible D gene is TRBD1 (5 bases). The CDR3 totals 14 residues. Trimming cost V 5 bases and J 4 bases, with 14 bases left between them. Germline V gene lookup returns CDR1 MDHEN and CDR2 SYDVKM.

This clone was picked up one time. In DNA form, the CDR3 reads TGTGCCAGCAGCTTGGTCGCAGGTCACACTGAAGCTTTCTTT. Translated, it gives CASSLVAGHTEAFF. The chain employs TRBV5-6 and TRBJ1-1; D call uncertain. CDR1 and CDR2 (germline): SGHDT, YYEEEE. This CDR3 comprises 14 residues. Trimming pared 0 bases from V and 3 bases from J, leaving 9 bases between. Supplemented by reference TRBV5-6 and TRBJ1-1, the full variable domain reads DAGVTQSPTHLIKTRGQQVTLRCSPKSGHDTVSWYQQALGQGPQFIFQYYEEEERQRGNFPDRFSGHQFPNYSSELNVNALLLGDSALYLCASSLVAGHTEAFFGQGTRLTVV.

This clone was picked up a small number of times. V is TRBV14 and J is TRBJ1-3; D is possibly TRBD1 (6 bases). The CDR3 contains 15 residues. Per the germline V gene, CDR1 is SGHDN and CDR2 is FVKESK. V was trimmed by 5 bases and J by 0 bases, leaving 11 bases between them. The CDR3 loop reads CASSSTGYSGNTIYF. CDR3 bases: TGTGCCAGCAGCTCGACAGGATACTCTGGAAACACCATATATTTT.

Ten or more counts support this clone. This chain joins TRBV4-1 and TRBJ2-3; 10 bases fit TRBD1. Germline-derived CDR1 and CDR2 are MGHRA and YSYEKL. The J segment lost 3 bases and the V segment lost 3 bases, leaving 6 bases of the junction unmatched. The CDR3 loop spans 16 amino acids. CDR3 residues: CASSQTGGEGTDTQYF. The DNA of the CDR3 is TGCGCCAGCAGCCAGACAGGGGGCGAGGGGACAGATACGCAGTATTTT.

This chain joins TRBV15 and TRBJ2-7; D is perhaps TRBD1 (5 bases). Germline values: CDR1 LNHNV, CDR2 YYDKDF (reference sequence). The V end lost 3 bases, the J end lost 7 bases, and 22 bases lay between the germline ends. The CDR3 consists of 16 residues. For the CDR3, the DNA is TGTGCCACCAGCAGGGAGCTACAGGTCCCATACGAAGAGCAGTACTTC. This translates into CATSRELQVPYEEQYF.

The count of this clone is one. J is TRBJ2-5 and V is TRBV27; 7 bases line up with TRBD2. CDR3 length: 17 residues. Germline lookup yields CDR1 MNHEY and CDR2 SMNVEV (reference sequence). J lost 1 base, V lost 2 bases, and 10 bases had no gene match. The CDR3 is CASSLTSGEPTQETQYF. CDR3 coding DNA: TGTGCCAGCAGTTTAACCAGCGGGGAGCCAACCCAAGAGACCCAGTACTTC.

This rearrangement joins TRBV18 to TRBJ2-5; weak D call: TRBD1 (6 bases). Trimming removed 3 bases at V and 2 bases at J, with 10 bases between. Germline V gives CDR1 KGHSH, CDR2 LQKENI. The CDR3 length is 14 residues. CDR3 DNA: TGTGCCAGCTCACCGAGGCAGGGGCAAGAGACCCAGTACTTC. Amino acids: CASSPRQGQETQYF.

V and J are TRBV27 and TRBJ1-6, with a weak D call TRBD1 (5 bases). CDR1 is MNHEY and CDR2 is SMNVEV in the germline V gene (reference sequence). The CDR3 is made up of 16 amino acids. V was pared by 5 bases and J by 10 bases, with 21 bases between. In DNA form, the CDR3 reads TGTGCCAGCAGTCTTTCCTCAGGGCTACTGGTGTCACCCCTCCACTTT. Translation gives CASSLSSGLLVSPLHF.

This clone was seen once. This chain links TRBV5-6 with TRBJ2-7; 7 bases are shared with TRBD2. CDR3 length equals 14 residues. In germline, CDR1 is SGHDT, CDR2 YYEEEE. V shed 4 bases, J shed 0 bases, and the junction held 4 bases outside the gene matches. The CDR3 nucleotides are TGTGCCAGCAGCGCGGGAGTTTTCTCCTACGAGCAGTACGTC. Its translation is CASSAGVFSYEQYV.

The J gene is TRBJ1-1, the V gene TRBV7-9; no firm D call. This CDR3 has 16 residues. The V end lost 6 bases, the J end lost 5 bases, and 22 bases lay between the germline ends. CDR1 and CDR2 from the germline V gene are SEHNR and FQNEAQ (reference sequence). CDR3 nucleotide sequence: TGTGCCAGCAGTTACCAGGCCAGCGTGGGGAGGACTGAAGCTTTCTTT. The encoded protein is CASSYQASVGRTEAFF.

This chain links TRBV6-5 with TRBJ1-1; TRBD1 is a possible D gene (5 bases). Trimming took off 7 bases at V and 1 base at J, with 13 bases between the two ends. Germline V gene sequence: CDR1 MNHEY, CDR2 SVGAGI. CDR3 size: 14 residues. CDR3 sequence: CASTQQVPNTEAFF. CDR3 sequence (DNA): TGTGCCAGCACCCAACAGGTCCCGAACACTGAAGCTTTCTTT.

V is TRBV6-5 and J is TRBJ1-5; 9 nucleotides agree with TRBD1. The J segment lost 4 bases and the V segment lost 10 bases, leaving 8 bases of the junction unmatched. Germline V lookup: CDR1 MNHEY, CDR2 SVGAGI. There are 14 residues in the CDR3. The CDR3 reads CATERGTGNQPQHF. The CDR3 DNA is TGTGCCACGGAACGAGGGACAGGGAATCAGCCCCAGCATTTT.

CDR3 sequence reads: CAWYGEGGVGYGYTF. Here the CDR3 DNA reads TGTGCCTGGTACGGAGAAGGGGGAGTCGGCTATGGCTACACCTTC. The chain joins TRBV30 to TRBJ1-2; D is perhaps TRBD1 (6 bases). The CDR3 totals 15 residues. Germline assignment: CDR1 GTSNPN and CDR2 SVGIG (reference sequence). Trimming took off 5 bases at V and 4 bases at J, with 20 bases between the two ends.

V gene TRBV7-2 combines with J gene TRBJ2-7; TRBD2 is a possible D gene (7 bases). Trimming left V 5 bases short and J 2 bases short, with 16 bases between. The CDR3 loop spans 15 amino acids. Germline CDR1 reads SGHTA; CDR2 reads FQGNSA. Written as DNA, the CDR3 is TGTGCCAGCAGCGTCGAGGGGGGAGGGCCCTACGAGCAGTACTTC. Its translation: CASSVEGGGPYEQYF.

There are a few counts of this clone. This sequence joins TRBV11-2 and TRBJ2-7, with TRBD1 matching over 10 bases. The germline V gene has CDR1 SGHAT and CDR2 FQNNGV. The trim removed 5 bases at V and 7 bases at J, leaving 5 bases unmatched. The CDR3 is 13 residues long. This CDR3 reads CASSPDRGLEQYV. In DNA form, the CDR3 reads TGTGCCAGCAGCCCCGACAGGGGGCTTGAGCAGTACGTC.

This clone was recorded once. The V call is TRBV11-2, the J call TRBJ1-4; perhaps TRBD1 as D (5 bases). V lost 5 bases, J lost 4 bases, and 8 bases lay in between. Per the germline V gene, CDR1 is SGHAT and CDR2 is FQNNGV. CDR3 length: 13 residues. CDR3 DNA sequence: TGTGCCAGCAGCCGGACAATTAATGAAAAACTGTTTTTT. It translates to CASSRTINEKLFF.

The chain is built from TRBV27 and TRBJ1-1, with 9 bases matching TRBD1. CDR1 is MNHEY and CDR2 is SMNVEV in the germline V gene (reference sequence). The CDR3 length is 19 residues. V lost 4 bases, J lost 0 bases, and 15 bases stayed unmatched. CDR3 residues: CASSSLRGGTGIMNTEAFF. CDR3 DNA: TGTGCCAGCAGTTCCCTCCGGGGAGGGACAGGGATAATGAACACTGAAGCTTTCTTT.